This passage covers 20 T cell receptor beta chains from one sample sequenced in a study of blood T cell repertoires in COVID-19. Repertoires were generated with immunoSEQ multiplex PCR, while TCRdb's copy carries only in-frame clones and drops some. The table includes about 310,000 clones, more than 85% detected once. What was sequenced was peripheral blood. The receptors here all came from a man aged 65 to 85 with acute or convalescent COVID-19.

This chain connects TRBV6-6 to TRBJ2-1; a possible D gene is TRBD2 (5 bases). The V and J ends lost 6 bases and 2 bases respectively, with 14 bases between them. The V gene's germline CDR1 is MNHNY and CDR2 SVGAGI (reference sequence). This CDR3 region has 15 residues. The DNA for the CDR3 is TGTGCCAGCAGCGACACGACCGGGGCCTACAATGAGCAGTTCTTC. As protein: CASSDTTGAYNEQFF.

The chain uses TRBV19 and TRBJ2-7, with 8 bases identical to TRBD1. Trimming took 3 bases from V and 1 from J; bases not matched to a gene: 2. The CDR3 is 14 amino acids. Germline CDR1 and CDR2: LNHDA and SQIVND (reference sequence). The CDR3 DNA reads as TGTGCCAGTAGTATGGACAGGGCATCCTACGAGCAGTACTTC. Translation gives CASSMDRASYEQYF.

The chain joins TRBV30 to TRBJ2-3; 12 bases match TRBD2. After removal of 3 bases from V and 0 bases from J, the junction contained 10 bases not matched to a gene. This CDR3 spans 18 amino acids. Germline CDR1 GTSNPN, CDR2 SVGIG (reference sequence). CDR3 nucleotides: TGTGCCTGGAGGTCTAGCGGGAGGGCCGCCCTTAGCACAGATACGCAGTATTTT. Residues: CAWRSSGRAALSTDTQYF.

The chain employs TRBV3-1 (or the pseudogene TRBV3-2) and TRBJ2-5, with 7 nucleotides matching TRBD2. Germline-derived CDR1 and CDR2 are LGHDT and YNNKEL (reference sequence). Trimming took 5 bases from V and 1 from J; bases not matched to a gene: 7. The length of the CDR3 is 15 residues. DNA for the CDR3: TGTGCCAGCAGCTCCGATGGCGGGAGCCAAGAGACCCAGTACTTC. It yields the protein CASSSDGGSQETQYF.

This chain connects TRBV27 to TRBJ2-3; TRBD2 matches at 9 bases. Germline CDR1 MNHEY, CDR2 SMNVEV (reference sequence). V gave up 5 bases and J gave up 2 bases; unmatched junction bases: 8. There are 16 residues in the CDR3. This CDR3 reads CASSMGLAGPTDTQYF. In nucleotides, the CDR3 is TGTGCCAGCAGTATGGGACTAGCTGGGCCCACAGATACGCAGTATTTT.

The chain uses TRBV2 and TRBJ2-5; 7 positions agree with TRBD1. After removal of 4 bases from V and 3 bases from J, the junction contained 2 bases not matched to a gene. This CDR3 has 13 amino acids. CDR1 and CDR2 (germline): SNHLY, FYNNEI. This chain's CDR3 is CASSAGQEETQYF. In DNA, the CDR3 is TGTGCCAGCAGTGCCGGACAGGAAGAGACCCAGTACTTC.

V is TRBV11-2 and J is TRBJ2-2; 12 positions agree with TRBD2. The CDR3 has 18 amino acids. Germline loops: CDR1 SGHAT, CDR2 FQNNGV. Trimming cost V 3 bases and J 5 bases; bases outside gene matches: 10. The CDR3 reads CASSLSLAGGALTGELFF. The CDR3 region has the DNA TGTGCCAGCAGCTTGAGCCTAGCGGGAGGGGCGTTGACCGGGGAGCTGTTTTTT.

This chain links TRBV5-5 with TRBJ1-2, with 7 bases matching TRBD1. V shed 3 bases, J shed 7 bases, and the junction held 15 bases outside the gene matches. Germline V lookup: CDR1 SGHKS, CDR2 YYEKEE (reference sequence). The CDR3 sequence is 16 residues long. The CDR3 is CASSSPMTGSGSGYTF. The DNA of the CDR3 is TGTGCCAGCAGCTCCCCCATGACAGGGAGTGGTTCTGGCTACACCTTC. The full variable domain, rest sourced from reference TRBV5-5 and TRBJ1-2, is DAGVTQSPTHLIKTRGQQVTLRCSPISGHKSVSWYQQVLGQGPQFIFQYYEKEERGRGNFPDRFSARQFPNYSSELNVNALLLGDSALYLCASSSPMTGSGSGYTFGSGTRLTVV.

The chain has TRBV23-1 and TRBJ1-1; unclear D gene. TRBV23-1 is known as an ORF, though its function is uncertain. The CDR3 runs 12 residues. V lost 7 bases to trimming and J lost 1 base, with 7 bases between them. Here the CDR3 DNA reads TGCGCCAGCACCCGAGGGAACACTGAAGCTTTCTTT. It translates to CASTRGNTEAFF.

This rearrangement joins TRBV7-2 to TRBJ2-1; 7 nucleotides align to TRBD1. CDR1 and CDR2 from the germline V gene are SGHTA and FQGNSA. V lost 5 bases to trimming and J lost 5 bases; unmatched junction nucleotides: 9. This CDR3 is built from 15 residues. In DNA form, the CDR3 reads TGTGCCAGCAGCGTAAACAGGGGTGTACACAATGAGCAGTTCTTC. It translates to CASSVNRGVHNEQFF.

The chain joins TRBV18 to TRBJ2-7; 10 positions match TRBD1. This CDR3 is 15 amino acids long. Germline CDR1 reads KGHSH; CDR2 reads LQKENI. With V trimmed by 5 bases and J by 6 bases, 10 bases remained unmatched. CDR3 amino acids: CASSSERTGGGEQYF. The CDR3 DNA is TGTGCCAGCTCATCCGAAAGGACAGGGGGAGGCGAGCAGTACTTC.

This clone has just a few counts. The chain links TRBV19 to TRBJ1-5; the D is unclear. Trimming pared 0 bases from V and 4 bases from J, leaving 13 bases between. The germline CDR1 and CDR2 sequences are LNHDA and SQIVND (reference sequence). CDR3 length: 16 residues. In DNA, the CDR3 is TGTGCCAGTAGTATAGAAGGACTTATAGGAAATCAGCCCCAGCATTTT. It encodes CASSIEGLIGNQPQHF.

V is TRBV2 and J is TRBJ2-3; D possibly corresponds to TRBD2 (6 bases). This CDR3 comprises 14 residues. The V end was cut by 4 bases, the J end by 4 bases, with 12 bases between. Germline V lookup: CDR1 SNHLY, CDR2 FYNNEI. The CDR3: CASSVGTLADTQYF. CDR3 in DNA: TGTGCCAGCAGTGTAGGGACTTTAGCAGATACGCAGTATTTT.

Comment on this clone: A junction boundary mismatches the germline segment, possibly from a read error. The chain combines TRBV15 with TRBJ2-3; D is perhaps TRBD2 (6 bases). Germline loops: CDR1 LNHNV, CDR2 YYDKDF (reference sequence). The CDR3 runs to 16 residues. CDR3: CATSRDPGTSTNTQYF. The CDR3 DNA is TGTGCCACCAGCAGAGATCCAGGGACTTCCACAAATACGCAGTATTTT.

The chain joins TRBV7-9 to TRBJ1-4; D not certain. The CDR3 consists of 14 residues. V shed 1 base and J shed 8 bases, with 11 bases lying between them. In germline, CDR1 is SEHNR, CDR2 FQNEAQ (reference sequence). CDR3 amino acids: CASSLGDIREKLFF. As DNA, the CDR3 is TGTGCCAGCAGCTTAGGTGACATCCGAGAAAAACTGTTTTTT.

Regarding this clone: At the DNA level, this CDR3 is encoded by other sequences in the same sample as well. The CDR3 DNA sequence: TGTGCCAGCAGTTGGACAGGGGACACTGAAGCTTTCTTT. It yields the protein CASSWTGDTEAFF. V gene TRBV3-1 (or the pseudogene TRBV3-2) combines with J gene TRBJ1-1; 9 positions match TRBD1. The length of the CDR3 is 13 residues. Germline trimming cut 6 bases from V and 3 bases from J; bases unmatched to any gene: 2. Germline V gene lookup returns CDR1 LGHDT and CDR2 YNNKEL (reference sequence).

The rearrangement joins TRBV15 to TRBJ1-2, with D possibly being TRBD1 (5 bases). V was clipped by 6 bases and J by 2 bases, with 22 bases between them. This CDR3 contains 17 residues. CDR1 and CDR2 from the germline V gene are LNHNV and YYDKDF (reference sequence). CDR3 sequence reads: CATRGGTQPGGNYGYTF. As DNA, the CDR3 is TGTGCCACCAGGGGGGGGACCCAACCTGGGGGGAACTATGGCTACACCTTC.

The V call is TRBV7-8, the J call TRBJ2-7, with 8 bases that match TRBD2. This CDR3 has 15 amino acids. CDR1 is SGHVS, CDR2 FQNEAQ, per germline. The ends lost 3 bases at V and 3 bases at J; junction bases unmatched: 7. This chain's CDR3 is CASSFPGLGRYEQYF. CDR3 in DNA: TGTGCCAGCAGCTTCCCGGGACTAGGGCGCTACGAGCAGTACTTC.

This sequence joins TRBV7-9 and TRBJ2-1; 7 bases line up with TRBD2. Germline lookup yields CDR1 SEHNR and CDR2 FQNEAQ (reference sequence). V shed 3 bases, J shed 10 bases, and the junction held 9 bases outside the gene matches. CDR3 length: 14 residues. CDR3 sequence reads: CASSLRGTYLEQFF. The CDR3 DNA sequence: TGTGCCAGCAGCTTGCGGGGGACCTATCTAGAGCAGTTCTTC.

This chain links TRBV4-3 with TRBJ1-1; perhaps TRBD1 as D (5 bases). CDR1 and CDR2 (germline): LGHNA, YSLEER. This CDR3 has 16 amino acids. V was pared by 0 bases and J by 6 bases, with 17 bases between. CDR3 DNA: TGCGCCAGCAGCCAAGATTCTAGGCAGGGCATCGCTGAAGCTTTCTTT. As protein: CASSQDSRQGIAEAFF.